This T cell receptor beta chain stems from a study of TIL therapy for anti-PD-1-resistant metastatic lung cancer. Study-wide background: Most patients had lung adenocarcinoma; several tumors were EGFR-mutant, two ALK-rearranged; half smoked currently or formerly.

This was the immunoSEQ v3 assay. This table comes from immunoSEQ multiplex PCR, and its TCRdb copy is limited to in-frame clones, with some not included. The sample consists of approximately 92,000 clones, roughly 65% of them appearing once. As for time point: pre-treatment sample, taken before nivolumab and TIL therapy. The tumor samples were excised metastases, mostly pleural nodules or supraclavicular lymph nodes. Trimming removed 0 bases at V and 6 bases at J, with 12 bases between. CDR1 is LGHNA and CDR2 is YNFKEQ in the germline V gene. The CDR3 has 15 amino acids. The TCR comes from a person aged 25-80 years with non-small cell lung cancer. The chain has TRBV4-2 and TRBJ2-1, with unresolved D. Material: tumor tissue, obtained at baseline. This CDR3 is CASSQDHGQVNEQFF. CDR3 DNA sequence: TGTGCCAGCAGCCAAGATCATGGGCAAGTCAATGAGCAGTTCTTC.